These 26 T cell receptor beta chains came from one sample sequenced in a study of shared clonotypes between healthy human individuals. Assay used: immunoSEQ multiplex PCR; TCRdb lists only in-frame clones, some missing. The table lists a few hundred thousand clones, 50% to 80% of them singletons. What was sequenced was memory CD4+ T cells sorted from blood. This sample's subset: CD45RA-negative fraction. The receptors shown here come from a man aged 30 to 39 in good health.

The genes are TRBV13 and TRBJ1-2, with 7 bases identical to TRBD1. The ends lost 5 bases at V and 4 bases at J; junction bases unmatched: 13. CDR3 length: 16 residues. Per germline, CDR1 PRHDT and CDR2 FYEKMQ (reference sequence). The CDR3 sequence is CASSTLDRAALYGYTF. DNA for the CDR3: TGTGCCAGCAGCACCCTAGACAGGGCGGCTCTCTATGGCTACACCTTC.

V gene TRBV9 combines with J gene TRBJ2-7; TRBD1 matches 9 bases. Germline V gene data show CDR1 as SGDLS and CDR2 as YYNGEE. Trimming removed 3 bases from V and 12 bases from J; junction bases left unmatched: 10. The CDR3 spans 13 residues. CDR3 region: CASSADAGTGLYF. Written as DNA, the CDR3 is TGTGCCAGCAGCGCAGATGCCGGGACAGGGTTGTACTTC.

The rearrangement links TRBV6-1 to TRBJ1-5; D is undetermined. V was pared by 3 bases and J by 4 bases, with 13 bases between. Germline V gene sequence: CDR1 MNHNS, CDR2 SASEGT. CDR3 length: 15 residues. CDR3 region: CASSDMYRANQPQHF. The CDR3 region has the DNA TGTGCCAGCAGTGATATGTACAGAGCGAATCAGCCCCAGCATTTT.

This clone came up a few times. This sequence joins TRBV2 and TRBJ2-3; TRBD2 is a possible D gene (6 bases). V lost 6 bases and J lost 2, with 9 bases in between. The germline CDR1 and CDR2 sequences are SNHLY and FYNNEI. CDR3 length: 13 residues. The CDR3 is CASREDYTDTQYF. In DNA, the CDR3 is TGTGCCAGCAGGGAGGACTACACAGATACGCAGTATTTT.

The chain is built from TRBV27 and TRBJ2-1, with 9 bases matching TRBD2. CDR3 length equals 17 residues. J lost 4 bases, V lost 6 bases, and 13 bases had no gene match. Looked up from germline, CDR1 is MNHEY and CDR2 is SMNVEV (reference sequence). The CDR3 sequence: CASSSTIAGEGYNEQFF. DNA for the CDR3: TGTGCCAGCAGCAGCACCATAGCGGGAGAAGGGTACAATGAGCAGTTCTTC.

The chain couples TRBV7-2 to TRBJ2-7; D is undetermined. V lost 5 bases and J lost 2, with 10 bases in between. Germline V gene data show CDR1 as SGHTA and CDR2 as FQGNSA. CDR3 size: 13 residues. The CDR3 sequence is CASSREPTYEQYF. CDR3 DNA: TGTGCCAGCAGCAGGGAACCGACCTACGAGCAGTACTTC.

This clone was found a few times. The chain is built from TRBV7-8 and TRBJ2-3; D not certain. The germline V and J ends were trimmed by 8 bases and 4 bases, with 13 bases remaining between them. Germline CDR1 and CDR2: SGHVS and FQNEAQ. CDR3 length equals 13 residues. The CDR3 region is CASGYQAADTQYF. As DNA, the CDR3 is TGTGCCAGCGGTTATCAAGCCGCAGATACGCAGTATTTT.

In its sample, this clone was seen a few times. This chain connects TRBV7-6 to TRBJ2-1; TRBD1 aligns across 7 bases. The CDR3 is 18 amino acids. Per the germline V gene, CDR1 is SGHVS and CDR2 is FNYEAQ. V lost 5 bases, J lost 3 bases, and 16 bases stayed unmatched. The CDR3 loop reads CASSPPLTTGTDYNEQFF. The CDR3 DNA follows: TGTGCCAGCAGCCCGCCTCTTACGACAGGGACGGACTACAATGAGCAGTTCTTC.

V gene TRBV6-1 combines with J gene TRBJ2-1; D is unresolved. This CDR3 is 10 amino acids long. Trimming left V 4 bases short and J 6 bases short, with 1 base between. The germline CDR1 and CDR2 sequences are MNHNS and SASEGT. The CDR3 region is CASSVNEQFF. The DNA of the CDR3 is TGTGCCAGCAGTGTCAATGAGCAGTTCTTC.

This clone came up a few times. This sample includes further DNA sequences coding for the same CDR3. This rearrangement joins TRBV4-1 to TRBJ2-1; 7 bases line up with TRBD2. The V gene's germline CDR1 is MGHRA and CDR2 YSYEKL. Unmatched junction bases numbered 5, after V lost 0 bases and J lost 0 bases. This CDR3 has 17 amino acids. The CDR3 bases are TGCGCCAGCAGCCAAGAACCCGGGAGGAGCTCCTACAATGAGCAGTTCTTC. Translated: CASSQEPGRSSYNEQFF.

V is TRBV11-3 and J is TRBJ2-1; 8 bases align to TRBD1. The CDR3 runs 13 residues. V was pared by 5 bases and J by 8 bases, with 5 bases of the junction left unmatched. Germline CDR1 is SGHNT and CDR2 is YENEEA. The CDR3 DNA sequence: TGTGCCAGCAGCCACTTGACAGGGGATGAGCAGTTCTTC. Translated, it gives CASSHLTGDEQFF.

J is TRBJ1-5 and V is TRBV28; no clear D. V was clipped by 5 bases and J by 0 bases, with 11 bases between them. The CDR3 loop spans 15 amino acids. Germline CDR1 reads MDHEN; CDR2 reads SYDVKM. CDR3 DNA: TGTGCCAGCAGTCCCGACGCCTATAGCAATCAGCCCCAGCATTTT. Its translation is CASSPDAYSNQPQHF. Complete variable domain (other parts from reference TRBV28 and TRBJ1-5): DVKVTQSSRYLVKRTGEKVFLECVQDMDHENMFWYRQDPGLGLRLIYFSYDVKMKEKGDIPEGYSVSREKKERFSLILESASTNQTSMYLCASSPDAYSNQPQHFGDGTRLSIL.

J is TRBJ1-5 and V is TRBV2; D possibly corresponds to TRBD1 (6 bases). Between the trimmed V and J ends, which lost 7 bases and 7 bases, there was a span of 11 bases. The CDR3 is 12 amino acids. CDR1 and CDR2 (germline): SNHLY, FYNNEI. Here the CDR3 DNA reads TGTGCCAGCATGAGGGGGGGCCAGCCCCAGCATTTT. It codes for CASMRGGQPQHF. The complete variable domain, with remaining parts taken from reference TRBV2 and TRBJ1-5, reads EPEVTQTPSHQVTQMGQEVILRCVPISNHLYFYWYRQILGQKVEFLVSFYNNEISEKSEIFDDQFSVERPDGSNFTLKIRSTKLEDSAMYFCASMRGGQPQHFGDGTRLSIL.

CDR3 sequence reads: CASNTLGGEQFF. CDR3 in DNA: TGTGCCAGTAATACACTTGGTGGTGAGCAGTTCTTC. J is TRBJ2-1 and V is TRBV19, with no clear D. V lost 7 bases to trimming and J lost 9 bases, with 13 bases between them. Germline CDR1 is LNHDA and CDR2 is SQIVND (reference sequence). The CDR3 length is 12 residues.

This chain links TRBV5-1 with TRBJ2-1, with a possible D match to TRBD2 (6 bases). The germline V and J ends were trimmed by 0 bases and 8 bases, with 12 bases remaining between them. Germline V CDR1 and CDR2: SGHRS, YFSETQ. This CDR3 has 14 amino acids. CDR3 bases: TGCGCCAGCAGCTTGGGCCCCGGGAGCGATGAGCAGTTCTTC. Its translation is CASSLGPGSDEQFF. Together with reference TRBV5-1 and TRBJ2-1, the CDR3 gives the full variable domain: KAGVTQTPRYLIKTRGQQVTLSCSPISGHRSVSWYQQTPGQGLQFLFEYFSETQRNKGNFPGRFSGRQFSNSRSEMNVSTLELGDSALYLCASSLGPGSDEQFFGPGTRLTVL.

The chain couples TRBV28 to TRBJ1-2; no clear D. The CDR3 length is 13 residues. V lost 5 bases and J 2 bases, leaving 9 bases between the germline ends. CDR1 is MDHEN and CDR2 is SYDVKM in the germline V gene. The chain's CDR3 is CASSGGDNYGYTF. CDR3 in DNA: TGTGCCAGCAGTGGAGGCGACAACTATGGCTACACCTTC.

This clone has only a few counts. The chain carries TRBV11-2 and TRBJ1-4, with TRBD1 identical over 7 bases. J gave up 4 bases and V 5 bases, and 7 bases lay outside the gene matches. Germline V gives CDR1 SGHAT, CDR2 FQNNGV. The CDR3 covers 15 residues. The CDR3 loop reads CASSPRQGFNEKLFF. CDR3 coding DNA: TGTGCCAGCAGCCCTCGACAGGGTTTTAATGAAAAACTGTTTTTT.

In the case of this clone: Other DNA sequences in the same sample also yield this CDR3. The V gene is TRBV9, the J gene TRBJ2-7; TRBD1 is a possible D gene (5 bases). CDR3 length: 14 amino acids. V was shortened by 0 bases and J by 3 bases, with 10 bases between the two germline ends. The germline V gene encodes CDR1 SGDLS and CDR2 YYNGEE. This CDR3 reads CASSVGQGNYEQYF. The CDR3 DNA reads as TGTGCCAGCAGCGTAGGTCAGGGTAACTACGAGCAGTACTTC.

This chain uses TRBV2 with TRBJ2-7; possibly TRBD1 or TRBD2 for D (5 bases each). With 6 bases removed from V and 1 base from J, the gap between germline ends came to 13 bases. The CDR3 consists of 14 residues. The V gene's germline CDR1 is SNHLY and CDR2 FYNNEI. The CDR3 spells CASRRDHASYEQYF. The CDR3 DNA sequence: TGTGCCAGCAGGAGGGACCACGCTTCCTACGAGCAGTACTTC.

The chain couples TRBV10-2 to TRBJ2-1; TRBD2 matches 7 bases. CDR1 WSHSY and CDR2 SAAADI come from the germline V gene. Germline trimming cut 4 bases from V and 4 bases from J; bases unmatched to any gene: 4. The CDR3 contains 14 residues. CDR3 in amino acids: CASSGDYRYNEQFF. The DNA for the CDR3 is TGCGCCAGCAGTGGGGACTACCGTTACAATGAGCAGTTCTTC.

This sequence joins TRBV10-3 and TRBJ1-2, with 7 bases aligning to TRBD1. This CDR3 region has 18 residues. Looked up from germline, CDR1 is ENHRY and CDR2 is SYGVKD. V lost 0 bases, J lost 0 bases, and 10 bases stayed unmatched. CDR3 loop: CAISESETGRASNYGYTF. The CDR3 region has the DNA TGTGCCATCAGTGAGTCGGAGACAGGGAGAGCCTCTAACTATGGCTACACCTTC.

V usage is TRBV5-4 and J usage is TRBJ2-1; D gene uncertain. There are 12 residues in the CDR3. Deletions cut 4 bases from V and 5 bases from J, with 7 bases between. Germline V gene sequence: CDR1 SGHNT, CDR2 YYREEE (reference sequence). This chain's CDR3 is CASSDGNNEQFF. The CDR3 bases are TGTGCCAGCAGCGACGGAAACAATGAGCAGTTCTTC. Drawing the rest from reference TRBV5-4 and TRBJ2-1, the complete variable domain is ETGVTQSPTHLIKTRGQQVTLRCSSQSGHNTVSWYQQALGQGPQFIFQYYREEENGRGNFPPRFSGLQFPNYSSELNVNALELDDSALYLCASSDGNNEQFFGPGTRLTVL.

The chain combines TRBV5-8 with TRBJ2-7; the match to TRBD2 covers 12 bases. Trimming removed 4 bases from V and 0 bases from J; junction bases left unmatched: 2. The CDR3 is 15 residues long. Germline CDR1 is SGHTS and CDR2 is YDEGEE. The CDR3 spells CASSGGLAGSYEQYF. CDR3 DNA: TGTGCCAGCAGCGGGGGACTAGCGGGCTCCTACGAGCAGTACTTC.

This clone occurred many times. The chain combines TRBV23-1 with TRBJ1-5; D possibly corresponds to TRBD1 (6 bases). TRBV23-1 carries the ORF label, with uncertain function. V was trimmed by 2 bases and J by 6 bases, leaving 14 bases between them. This CDR3 region has 15 residues. The CDR3 DNA follows: TGCGCCAGCAGTCAACCCCAACAGGGATGTCAGCCCCAGCATTTT. As protein: CASSQPQQGCQPQHF.

V and J are TRBV6-1 and TRBJ2-5; TRBD1 is a possible D gene (5 bases). From germline, CDR1 is MNHNS and CDR2 SASEGT. The CDR3 is 14 residues long. V gave up 6 bases and J gave up 2 bases, with 13 bases separating them. The CDR3 spells CASRRGDSQETQYF. DNA of the CDR3: TGTGCCAGCAGAAGAGGAGACAGTCAAGAGACCCAGTACTTC.

This clone was seen many times. DNA for the CDR3: TGTGCCAGCAGCTTAAGACAGGTTGGAAACACCATATATTTT. It codes for CASSLRQVGNTIYF. The gene calls are TRBV7-2 and TRBJ1-3; maybe TRBD1 (6 bases). CDR3 length: 14 amino acids. Germline CDR1 SGHTA, CDR2 FQGNSA. The V and J ends lost 2 bases and 3 bases respectively, with 8 bases between them.